The next 5 T cell receptor beta chains were all read from a single sample in a study of T cells in Graves' hyperthyroidism and ophthalmopathy. The source material, RNA transcripts, was used to amplify TCR beta CDR3 regions. Primed by the HTBI set, a first-round RT-PCR was run on the TCR CDR3. TCRdb called the multiplex PCR reads again in MiXCR, with one record for every CDR3 protein. The repertoire includes around 570,000 distinct CDR3 sequences, about 20% of them detected once, and 40% to 50% sits in the top ten. The sequencing sample was made of blood. The source is a man aged 40-50 years with Graves' ophthalmopathy.

This clonotype was seen only once. The chain recombines TRBV5-4 with TRBJ1-4, with 7 bases fitting TRBD1. The CDR3 is 14 residues long. Germline V gives CDR1 SGHNT, CDR2 YYREEE (reference sequence). Trimming took 5 bases from V and 8 from J; bases not matched to a gene: 9. CDR3 protein: CASSSSGTDEKLFF. The DNA of the CDR3 is TGTGCCAGCAGTTCTTCCGGGACAGACGAAAAACTGTTTTTT.

This clonotype was seen more than once but under ten times. This sequence joins TRBV2 and TRBJ1-2; unclear D gene. The germline V gene has CDR1 SNHLY and CDR2 FYNNEI. CDR3 length: 13 residues. V lost 6 bases to trimming and J lost 4 bases, with 12 bases between them. This chain's CDR3 is CASRSPVFYGYTF. As DNA, the CDR3 is TGTGCCAGCAGGAGCCCTGTTTTCTATGGCTACACCTTC.

This clonotype was seen only a few times. This CDR3 reads CASSLSATYEQYF. CDR3 DNA: TGCGCCAGCAGCTTGAGCGCTACCTACGAGCAGTACTTC. The rearrangement links TRBV5-1 to TRBJ2-7; unclear D gene. This CDR3 is built from 13 residues. Germline V gives CDR1 SGHRS, CDR2 YFSETQ. Trimming removed 1 base at V and 2 bases at J, with 7 bases between.

V usage is TRBV7-9 and J usage is TRBJ1-2; D is uncertain. The CDR3 totals 13 residues. Trimming left V 3 bases short and J 6 bases short, with 11 bases between. CDR1 is SEHNR, CDR2 FQNEAQ, per germline (reference sequence). CDR3 in amino acids: CASSFRLTDGYTF. CDR3 DNA: TGTGCCAGCAGCTTTCGCCTAACAGATGGCTACACCTTC.

This clonotype showed up many times. V is TRBV11-2 and J is TRBJ2-7, with 8 bases identical to TRBD2. From germline, CDR1 is SGHAT and CDR2 FQNNGV. The CDR3 is 15 residues long. The J segment lost 3 bases and the V segment lost 4 bases, leaving 8 bases of the junction unmatched. In nucleotides, the CDR3 is TGTGCCAGCAGCTCCTCGGGGGGGGCTTACTACGAGCAGTACTTC. It encodes CASSSSGGAYYEQYF.